The 11 T cell receptor beta chains given below trace back to one sample, sequenced in a study of shared clonotypes between healthy human individuals (dated by TCRdb to about 2020). The protocol used for the library was the immunoSEQ multiplex PCR assay. Imported from immuneACCESS, the table was reduced by TCRdb to in-frame sequences with V and J called. These copies leave out some clones; in studies compared against another copy, an unresolved V gene accounts for under half, and the cause of the remainder is not known. The sample profile shows fewer than 650,000 clones; around 80% of them were found once. The ten largest make up about 12% of the sample. The sample was PBMCs. Every receptor here comes from a woman aged 40 to 55 in good health. Some clones in this sample may be carry-over from other donors' samples.

This sequence joins TRBV5-1 and TRBJ2-1, with TRBD2 identical over 15 bases. Losses at the gene ends were 4 bases for V and 10 bases for J; bases not matched to a gene: 9. From germline, CDR1 is SGHRS and CDR2 YFSETQ. The CDR3 runs 16 residues. The CDR3: CASSQRTSGRANEQFF. Written as DNA, the CDR3 is TGCGCCAGCAGCCAGCGGACTAGCGGGAGGGCCAACGAGCAGTTCTTC.

The rearrangement links TRBV29-1 to TRBJ2-5; D is uncertain. CDR3 length equals 13 residues. CDR1 SQVTM and CDR2 ANQGSEA come from the germline V gene. V was pared by 6 bases and J by 3 bases, with 14 bases between. This CDR3 is CSVSVRRKETQYF. In nucleotides, the CDR3 is TGCAGCGTCTCGGTAAGGCGGAAAGAGACCCAGTACTTC.

The chain combines TRBV27 with TRBJ2-7; the D gene is possibly TRBD2 (6 bases). The V gene's germline CDR1 is MNHEY and CDR2 SMNVEV (reference sequence). This CDR3 contains 16 residues. V lost 0 bases to trimming and J lost 0 bases, with 12 bases between them. CDR3 in amino acids: CASSLSGGMSSYEQYF. CDR3 nucleotides: TGTGCCAGCAGTTTATCCGGCGGGATGAGCTCCTACGAGCAGTACTTC.

V usage is TRBV18 and J usage is TRBJ2-5; the match to TRBD2 covers 12 bases. J gave up 5 bases and V 8 bases, and 6 bases lay outside the gene matches. Germline CDR1 reads KGHSH; CDR2 reads LQKENI. The CDR3 extends over 14 amino acids. For the CDR3, the DNA is TGTGCCAGCACGACTAGCGGGAGCTTTGAGACCCAGTACTTC. This codes for CASTTSGSFETQYF.

The rearrangement links TRBV18 to TRBJ2-7; 7 bases are shared with TRBD1. With 3 bases clipped from V and 4 bases from J, the junction kept 9 bases outside the gene matches. CDR1 is KGHSH, CDR2 LQKENI, per germline. This CDR3 spans 15 amino acids. The CDR3 loop is CASSPSRRTGYEQYF. In DNA, the CDR3 is TGTGCCAGCTCACCTTCCCGTCGGACAGGATACGAGCAGTACTTC.

This chain links TRBV5-1 with TRBJ2-1; tentative D call: TRBD1 (6 bases). The CDR3 sequence is 13 residues long. V lost 4 bases to trimming and J lost 6 bases, with 11 bases between them. Germline CDR1 SGHRS, CDR2 YFSETQ. The DNA for the CDR3 is TGCGCCAGCAGCAGGACAGAGGGCAATGAGCAGTTCTTC. The encoded protein is CASSRTEGNEQFF.

Comment on this clone: Other DNA sequences from this sample encode an identical CDR3 as well. The CDR3 nucleotides are TGTGCCAGCAGTACCATACAGGGTTTATATAGTAATCAGCCCCAGCATTTT. As protein: CASSTIQGLYSNQPQHF. The chain links TRBV28 to TRBJ1-5; a possible D gene is TRBD1 (6 bases). This CDR3 is built from 17 residues. The germline CDR1 and CDR2 sequences are MDHEN and SYDVKM. V was clipped by 5 bases and J by 4 bases, with 21 bases between them.

The gene calls are TRBV6-1 and TRBJ2-7; 9 positions agree with TRBD2. CDR1 and CDR2 (germline): MNHNS, SASEGT. J lost 2 bases, V lost 6 bases, and 5 bases had no gene match. There are 14 residues in the CDR3. CDR3 sequence reads: CASRVAGATYEQYF. CDR3 DNA: TGTGCCAGCAGGGTAGCGGGGGCCACCTACGAGCAGTACTTC.

V usage is TRBV18 and J usage is TRBJ2-5; weak D call: TRBD1 (6 bases). Germline CDR1 KGHSH, CDR2 LQKENI. CDR3 length: 15 amino acids. V lost 5 bases and J 1 base, leaving 14 bases between the germline ends. The CDR3 here is CASSSGTGIQETQYF. The CDR3 DNA follows: TGTGCCAGCTCAAGCGGTACAGGGATCCAAGAGACCCAGTACTTC.

This clone was found a few times. V is TRBV29-1 and J is TRBJ1-1; perhaps TRBD1 as D (5 bases). Trimming shortened V by 4 bases and J by 4 bases, and 13 bases separated the two germline ends. The germline V gene encodes CDR1 SQVTM and CDR2 ANQGSEA. The CDR3 is 13 amino acids. For the CDR3, the DNA is TGCAGCGTTGGGGACCGGGGAGCCACTGAAGCTTTCTTT. Amino acid sequence: CSVGDRGATEAFF.

This clone was recorded once. This rearrangement joins TRBV11-2 to TRBJ2-1; 9 bases fit TRBD2. The ends lost 4 bases at V and 10 bases at J; junction bases unmatched: 8. CDR3 length equals 14 residues. From germline, CDR1 is SGHAT and CDR2 FQNNGV. The CDR3 DNA sequence: TGTGCCAGCAGCTCTTCTAGCGGGATGAGGGAGCAGTTCTTC. It encodes CASSSSSGMREQFF.